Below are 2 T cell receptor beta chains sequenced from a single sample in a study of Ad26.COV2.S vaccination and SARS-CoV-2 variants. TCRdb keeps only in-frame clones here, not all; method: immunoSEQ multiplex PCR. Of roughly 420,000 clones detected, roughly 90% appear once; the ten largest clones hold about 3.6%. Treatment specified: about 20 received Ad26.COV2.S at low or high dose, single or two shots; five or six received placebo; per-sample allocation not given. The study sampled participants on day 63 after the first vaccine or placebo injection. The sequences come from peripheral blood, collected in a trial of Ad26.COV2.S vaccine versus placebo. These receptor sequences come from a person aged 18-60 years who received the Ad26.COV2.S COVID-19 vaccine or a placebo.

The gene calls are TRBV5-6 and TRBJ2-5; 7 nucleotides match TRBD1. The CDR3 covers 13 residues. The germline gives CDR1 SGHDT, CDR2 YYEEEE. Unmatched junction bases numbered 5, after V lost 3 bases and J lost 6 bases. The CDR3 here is CASSSTGAQTQYF. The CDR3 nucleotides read TGTGCCAGCAGCTCAACAGGGGCCCAGACCCAGTACTTC.

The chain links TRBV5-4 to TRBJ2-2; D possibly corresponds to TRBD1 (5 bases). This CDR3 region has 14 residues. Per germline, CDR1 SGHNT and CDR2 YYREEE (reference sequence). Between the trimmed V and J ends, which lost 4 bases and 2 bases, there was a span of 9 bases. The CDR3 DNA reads TGTGCCAGCAGCAAGACAGTCAACACCGGGGAGCTGTTTTTT. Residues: CASSKTVNTGELFF.